The rows below give T cell receptor beta chains drawn from one sample of a study of cytomegalovirus exposure and HLA in healthy donors. Measured with immunoSEQ multiplex PCR; TCRdb has only the in-frame clones, and not every one. Here the sample spans roughly 95,000 clones, approximately 80% being singletons. Specimen: PBMCs. These receptors all stem from a man younger than 45 in good health and CMV-seropositive. Each CDR3 is given with its conserved first and last residue. The D gene is left open where the match is weak. Not all rows give a size; the values are once, few, many and, for expanded clones, a class.

CDR3: CASRQGADTEAFF
DNA: TGTGCCAGCAGGCAGGGGGCGGACACTGAAGCTTTCTTT
J: TRBJ1-1
V: TRBV2
size: few
D: TRBD1
length: 13

CDR3: CASSSSLLAGAVRETQYF
DNA: TGTGCCAGCAGCTCCTCTCTCCTAGCGGGGGCGGTCCGGGAGACCCAGTACTTC
J: TRBJ2-5
V: TRBV7-9
size: NA
D: TRBD2
length: 18

CDR3: CASLGQGVSYEQYF
DNA: TGTGCCAGTTTAGGACAGGGCGTCTCCTACGAGCAGTACTTC
J: TRBJ2-7
V: TRBV7-9
size: once
D: TRBD1
length: 14

CDR3: CASSLRDYNEQFF
DNA: TGTGCCAGCAGTTTACGGGACTACAATGAGCAGTTCTTC
J: TRBJ2-1
V: TRBV6-5
size: few
D: NA
length: 13

CDR3: CASSQGPQGVDTIYF
DNA: TGCGCCAGCAGCCAGGGACCTCAGGGGGTAGACACCATATATTTT
J: TRBJ1-3
V: TRBV4-1
size: few
D: TRBD1
length: 15

CDR3: CASSPMTSGRESGELFF
DNA: TGTGCCAGCAGTCCCATGACTAGCGGGAGGGAGAGCGGGGAGCTGTTTTTT
J: TRBJ2-2
V: TRBV25-1
size: once
D: TRBD2
length: 17

CDR3: CASTHSLGGTDTQYF
DNA: TGTGCCTCCACCCACTCGCTCGGGGGCACAGATACGCAGTATTTT
J: TRBJ2-3
V: TRBV13
size: NA
D: NA
length: 15

CDR3: CASSLGSGYAETQYF
DNA: TGTGCCAGCAGTTTAGGGAGTGGGTATGCAGAGACCCAGTACTTC
J: TRBJ2-5
V: TRBV28
size: NA
D: NA
length: 15

CDR3: CASSLETVGELFF
DNA: TGTGCCAGCAGCTTAGAGACAGTCGGGGAGCTGTTTTTT
J: TRBJ2-2
V: TRBV7-6
size: once
D: NA
length: 13

CDR3: CASSQQGGYTF
DNA: TGTGCCAGCAGCCAACAGGGTGGCTACACCTTC
J: TRBJ1-2
V: TRBV6-5
size: NA
D: NA
length: 11

CDR3: CASSLGGQGRYNEQFF
DNA: TGTGCCAGCAGCTTGGGTGGACAGGGGAGGTACAATGAGCAGTTCTTC
J: TRBJ2-1
V: TRBV5-4
size: NA
D: TRBD1
length: 16

CDR3: CSARRVNEQFF
DNA: TGCAGTGCTAGAAGAGTCAATGAGCAGTTCTTC
J: TRBJ2-1
V: TRBV20-1
size: NA
D: NA
length: 11

CDR3: CASSRTGGSQPQHF
DNA: TGTGCCAGCAGTCGGACAGGGGGCAGTCAGCCCCAGCATTTT
J: TRBJ1-5
V: TRBV28
size: NA
D: TRBD1
length: 14

CDR3: CASIGGPDYGYTF
DNA: TGTGCCAGCATTGGAGGGCCGGACTATGGCTACACCTTC
J: TRBJ1-2
V: TRBV5-6
size: NA
D: NA
length: 13

CDR3: CASSLGGQGKDSNQPQHF
DNA: TGTGCCAGCAGCTTAGGGGGACAGGGTAAGGACAGCAATCAGCCCCAGCATTTT
J: TRBJ1-5
V: TRBV13
size: NA
D: TRBD1
length: 18

CDR3: CASSPGQGEQYF
DNA: TGTGCCAGCAGCCCCGGACAGGGCGAGCAGTACTTC
J: TRBJ2-7
V: TRBV7-3
size: few
D: TRBD1
length: 12

CDR3: CASSSPLRATGELFF
DNA: TGTGCCAGCAGTTCCCCGTTGAGGGCCACCGGGGAGCTGTTTTTT
J: TRBJ2-2
V: TRBV28
size: NA
D: NA
length: 15